These T cell receptor beta chains were read from a single sample in a study of regulatory T cells in long-lasting Graves disease. TCRdb re-called the multiplex PCR reads through MiXCR, storing one row per CDR3 protein. The data contain 450,000 to 700,000 distinct CDR3 sequences, about 13% of them singletons. These data also formed part of another study, on T cells in Graves' hyperthyroidism and ophthalmopathy.

This specimen was peripheral blood mononuclear cells (PBMCs), taken at new diagnosis, from a patient treated with antithyroid drugs. The receptors were gathered from a man younger than 40 with Graves disease. CDR3s include the opening cysteine and the closing phenylalanine or tryptophan. D genes are given only for firm matches. Clone size appears in some rows only: once, few, many, or a class for an expanded clone.

clone_size	d_call	j_call	v_call	cdr3_nt	cdr3_aa
.	.	TRBJ2-6	TRBV5-5	TGTGCCAGCAGCTTGTTCGGGACGCTCTCTGGGGCCAACGTCCTGACTTTC	CASSLFGTLSGANVLTF
many	TRBD1	TRBJ2-1	TRBV10-3	TGTGCCATCAGGGGACAGCCGGACTACAATGAGCAGTTCTTC	CAIRGQPDYNEQFF
.	.	TRBJ2-7	TRBV7-9	TGTGCCAGCAGCCTCGGATCTTCGTGGGAGCAGTACTTC	CASSLGSSWEQYF
.	TRBD2	TRBJ2-3	TRBV6-1	TGTGCCAGCAGTCGACCTAGCGGGAGAACAGATACGCAGTATTTT	CASSRPSGRTDTQYF
.	.	TRBJ2-2	TRBV12-3/TRBV12-4	TGTGCCAGCAGCCTGACCTACCCCCGGGGGTTTGCCGGGGAGCTGTTTTTT	CASSLTYPRGFAGELFF
few	TRBD2	TRBJ2-1	TRBV20-1	TGCAGTGCAGGGTCTGGCGGGAGAGGCAATGAGCAGTTCTTC	CSAGSGGRGNEQFF
many	TRBD2	TRBJ2-3	TRBV15	TGTGCCACCAGCAGAGCGGGGGGTGGCACAGATACGCAGTATTTT	CATSRAGGGTDTQYF
few	TRBD2	TRBJ2-1	TRBV27	TGTGCCAGCACCACGGGGGGGGCAGACAATGAGCAGTTCTTC	CASTTGGADNEQFF
few	.	TRBJ2-1	TRBV3-1	TGTGCCAGCAGCCAAGGGGTCCCTAGAGGGCAGTTCTTC	CASSQGVPRGQFF
few	.	TRBJ1-5	TRBV2	TGTGCCAGCAACGAAGAATTTAACTCGCCCCAGCATTTT	CASNEEFNSPQHF
many	.	TRBJ2-1	TRBV24-1	TGTGCCACCAGTGAATCCGGACACTCCCAGCAGGGTTACAATGAGCAGTTCTTC	CATSESGHSQQGYNEQFF
.	TRBD2	TRBJ2-7	TRBV3-1	TGTGCCAGCAGCCTATTGCTCCGGACTAGCGGGAGCCACGAGCAGTACTTC	CASSLLLRTSGSHEQYF
few	.	TRBJ2-3	TRBV9	TGTGCCAGCAGCGTAGGGGGGATTAGCACAGATACGCAGTATTTT	CASSVGGISTDTQYF
many	.	TRBJ1-3	TRBV12-3/TRBV12-4	TGTGCCAGCGGTCTTGGAAACACCATATATTTT	CASGLGNTIYF
.	.	TRBJ2-1	TRBV12-5	TGTGCTAGTGGTTTTACCCTAAATCACAATGAGCAGTTCTTC	CASGFTLNHNEQFF
many	.	TRBJ1-5	TRBV12-3/TRBV12-4	TGTGCCAGCAGTTTAGACAGCTTAGGCAATCAGCCCCAGCATTTT	CASSLDSLGNQPQHF